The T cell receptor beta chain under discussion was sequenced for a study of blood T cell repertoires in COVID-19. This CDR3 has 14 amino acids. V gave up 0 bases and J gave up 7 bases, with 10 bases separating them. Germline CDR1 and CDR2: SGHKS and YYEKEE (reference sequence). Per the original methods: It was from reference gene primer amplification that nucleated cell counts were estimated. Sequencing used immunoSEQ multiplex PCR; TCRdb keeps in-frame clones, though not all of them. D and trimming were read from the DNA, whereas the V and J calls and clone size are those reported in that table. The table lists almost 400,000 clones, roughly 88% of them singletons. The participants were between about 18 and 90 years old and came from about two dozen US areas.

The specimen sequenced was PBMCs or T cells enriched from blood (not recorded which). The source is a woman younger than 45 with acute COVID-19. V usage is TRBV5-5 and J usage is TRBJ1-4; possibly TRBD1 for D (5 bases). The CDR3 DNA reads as TGTGCCAGCAGCTTGGCCACAGGTAGTGAAAAACTGTTTTTT. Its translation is CASSLATGSEKLFF.